The subject of this entry is one T cell receptor (beta chain). Its matching antigen is unknown. The data stem from a study of cytomegalovirus exposure and HLA in healthy donors. Findings and limits, study-wide: The authors listed some 150 TCR beta chains as cytomegalovirus-associated. Later analysis suggested most CMV-associated TCR beta chains were HLA-restricted. Presence/absence results assume similar sequencing depth per donor, which may not hold.

CDR3 length equals 17 residues. Healthy donors of bone marrow made up the group. Vbeta (60) and Jbeta (13) primers were used in the PCR. TCRdb's table, derived via immunoSEQ multiplex PCR, lists solely in-frame clones and lacks some. The sample carries roughly 170,000 clones, about 65% recorded once. The receptor comes from a girl aged 10 to 17 in good health and CMV-seronegative. The sample taken for sequencing was PBMCs. The gene calls are TRBV12-1 and TRBJ1-4; the tabulated D call, TRBD1, remains unverified against the DNA. TRBV12-1 is described as a pseudogene. The DNA of the CDR3 is TGTGCCAGCAGCCCCACAGATGACAGGGTAAAGGATGAAAAACTGTTTTTT. Protein sequence: CASSPTDDRVKDEKLFF.